This T cell receptor (beta chain) was identified in a study of cytomegalovirus exposure and HLA in healthy donors (dated by TCRdb to 2015 to 2018). For the study in its entirety: An earlier analysis of some 600 of the donors reported 276 Gb of sequence data and 95 million to 140 million unique TCR beta sequences obtained from approximately 180 million T cells. An early release covering roughly 600 HLA-typed donors comprised approximately 300 gigabases of sequencing data and about 90 million unique TCR sequences. Of the approximately 400 genotyped donors, 75% to 85% were placed in the genetic ancestry cluster associated with self-reported Caucasian donors. The study was designed to test whether signatures of past pathogen exposure could be identified by cataloging public T cell receptors. The study used immunosequencing to profile the T cell repertoires of approximately 690 subjects and linked those repertoires to cytomegalovirus serostatus. A separate validation cohort of roughly 120 different subjects was used in addition to the approximately 610-subject first cohort. High-throughput TCR immunosequencing, statistical association of individual TCRs with disease status, and machine learning were combined to predict cytomegalovirus infection status. To study patterns of TCR occurrence, a later analysis re-analyzed previously published TCR beta repertoires from several hundred donors and added high-resolution HLA genotyping. In the later analysis, no new phenotypic data were used to find candidate immune exposures; instead, reliance was placed on TCR beta sequences and their occurrence across donors. An earlier analysis of several hundred of the donors applied high-throughput TCR beta sequencing to assess whether each TCR beta V gene segment acted as functional or pseudogenic. Donor age, sex, ethnicity and CMV serostatus were collected together with the repertoire data. A later genetic analysis used genome-wide SNP genotypes for about 55% of the 666 donors, treating that subset as a discovery cohort. Every discovery cohort repertoire had been produced on one sequencing platform. Class I and class II HLA loci were covered by the typing at four-digit resolution. The number of typed donors differed by locus: roughly 620-630 for A, B, C, DRB1 and DQB1; approximately 540 for DQA1; fewer than 610 for DPA1; and 400 to 480 for DPB1. Four to six DR-DQ haplotypes were handled as single units for association and clustering because linkage in the cohort was strong. Among approximately 370 genotyped donors of the cohort, an average of approximately 220,000 unique TCR beta nucleotide sequences was sequenced per donor, of which about 18% were non-productive. The research as a whole found: A later analysis associated about 17,000 TCR beta sequences with specific HLA alleles at a false discovery rate of 0.05. According to a later genetic analysis, donors in an Asian-associated ancestry cluster had fewer N-insertions in productive TCRs than the approximately 630-donor mean. When HLA alleles, especially DR and DQ, strongly co-occurred, attributing TCR associations to individual alleles was difficult. According to the authors, the approach could potentially be generalized to other disease states and immunological phenotypes. In a later analysis, TCR association rates were found to vary across HLA loci, with the most associated TCRs seen for DRB1 alleles and the fewest for HLA-C alleles. Cytomegalovirus status was reported to be diagnosed by the classifier with high specificity and sensitivity in both the original and validation cohorts. A few of the identified cytomegalovirus-associated TCR beta chains were confirmed in vitro to be specific for cytomegalovirus antigens. In an earlier analysis of 587 of the donors, most TCR beta V segments appeared in productive rearrangements about 90% or about 30% of the time, broadly matching IMGT annotations. A later genetic analysis associated a missense DCLRE1C variant with V-gene and J-gene trimming of TCR beta chains, and an independent cohort replicated the association. Because some donors lacked HLA typing at each locus, the association tests relied only on the typed subset. A further reported finding was that TCR beta sequences accurately predicted the HLA-A and HLA-B alleles for most subjects in the first cohort. The only immune exposure information available for the cohort was CMV serostatus. Across donors, most TCR sequences were observed very rarely, whereas some public TCRs were present in many individuals. A cluster of highly shared sequence variants was judged likely to represent a technical artifact of the sequencing pipeline. Because counts were too low, around 17 rarely observed V segments, including chromosome 9 orphons, were left out of the earlier analysis of several hundred of the donors. Linkage disequilibrium might explain the correlated functional status among segregating V segments, but an unknown experimental factor could not be excluded. In a later analysis, HLA-associated TCR beta chains were found to be more clonally expanded and to have lower generation probabilities than equally common non-associated chains. Most CMV-associated TCR beta chains appeared to be HLA-restricted in a later analysis, and the HLA associations seemed to be driven largely by CMV exposure. In a later analysis, several top co-occurrence clusters were reported to appear linked to parvovirus B19, influenza, CMV and Epstein-Barr virus. In this cohort, only TCR beta chains were sequenced, and detectable features were limited by the absence of alpha or paired-chain data. The 87-base-pair reads could not distinguish some IMGT-functional V segments, including TRBV6-2 and TRBV6-3, so those segments were excluded. A total of fewer than 200 TCR beta chains were listed by the study as associated with cytomegalovirus. The presence/absence analyses assumed that sequencing depth was roughly uniform across donors, and that assumption may not be true.

The cohort was made up of around 720 healthy bone marrow donors. Cohort members were all nominally healthy when sampled, although unrecorded immune exposures were likely present. The donor was CMV seronegative and was included in the group of about 350 seronegative cohort members. Every donor gave a peripheral blood sample, and the peripheral blood mononuclear cells from that sample were used for TCR beta sequencing. The Qiagen DNeasy Blood Extraction Kit was used to extract genomic DNA from the blood cell samples. On this clone: This receptor's antigen is unknown. There are no base qualities to consult, and no much larger clone falls within one base.

The library came from the immunoSEQ multiplex PCR assay. The multiplex PCR relied on a mix of 60 forward primers for TCR Vbeta segments and 13 reverse primers for TCR Jbeta segments. Amplification of the CDR3 region of rearranged TCR beta genes was performed with a multiplex PCR assay on genomic DNA. On the Illumina HiSeq System, the amplified TCR beta libraries were sequenced as 87-base-pair reads. On the authors' methods: In a later analysis, tens of millions of unique TCR beta chains were counted across the roughly 670 repertoires, and about 10 million of these chains were shared by at least two donors. Raw reads were error-corrected and collapsed into unique sequences by a nearest-neighbor algorithm in which closely related sequences were merged to remove PCR and sequencing errors. CDR3 sequences were aligned to IMGT reference sequences to assign V, D and J gene segments. For a sequence to be retained, a match of at least six nucleotides was required to both a V gene segment and a J gene segment. Rearrangements were classified as productive when the CDR3 lacked stop codons and remained in frame with V and J, and all other rearrangements were classified as non-productive. CDR3 was defined by IMGT convention, running from the second conserved V-encoded cysteine to the conserved J-encoded phenylalanine. The earlier analysis of approximately 500 of the donors excluded sequences that lacked an unambiguous match to a single V gene segment. In an earlier analysis of roughly 500 of the donors, V segments were called functional above 56.7% productive rearrangements and were called segregating when the between-donor standard deviation exceeded 5%. A statistical classification framework was built to diagnose cytomegalovirus status from the catalog of TCR beta chain sequences. V and J gene assignment, in a later analysis, came from comparing TCR nucleotide sequences with IMGT/GENE-DB human TR gene sequences. The TCRdist pipeline was used in a later analysis to assign CDR3 sequences and most-parsimonious VDJ recombination scenarios. In a later analysis, every TCR beta chain was defined by the combination of its CDR3 amino acid sequence and its V-gene family, and reads without a unique V-gene family were dropped. To address suspected cross-contamination and a sequencing artifact, a later analysis removed over 500 highly shared, low-generation-probability nucleotide sequences. In a later analysis, a clonal expansion index was calculated for each public chain from normalized within-repertoire ranks of inferred template counts. In a later analysis, generation probabilities were computed with a VDJ recombination model fitted to out-of-frame rearrangements, and the resulting probabilities were checked against IGoR. A later analysis scored TCR-TCR, TCR-HLA and TCR-CMV co-occurrence with hypergeometric tests, applying a repertoire-size bias correction to TCR pairs. False discovery rates were estimated in a later analysis by permuting HLA or CMV assignments 20 times. In a later analysis, co-occurring TCRs were grouped using DBSCAN, with TCRdist sequence similarity added in when clustering inside HLA-allele-positive subsets. Repertoires with fewer than 30,000 or more than 120,000 public chains were left out of co-occurrence clustering, as were five repertoires with anomalous nucleotide sharing. In its TCRdb copy, this immuneACCESS table keeps in-frame sequences only and misses some clones. Where compared with another copy, unresolved V genes explain less than half of these, and the others have no known cause. Clonal size and the V and J genes are those of that table, whereas D and trimming came from the DNA. The sample table shows about 200,000 clones, and over 70% are seen once. The ten largest clones represent 0.71% of the sample.

V loses 7 bases at its end and J loses 7 bases; junction bases beyond the gene matches: 7. Sequences SNHLY (CDR1) and FYNNEI (CDR2) are obtained from the germline V gene. Counted from cysteine to phenylalanine, this CDR3 has 13 amino acids. The entry retains the CDR3 DNA only, 39 bases that are in frame from base 1. The TCR sequence derives from a boy aged 2 to 10 in good health and CMV-seronegative. The sequenced material came from PBMCs. The chain is assembled from TRBV2 and TRBJ2-1, with TRBD1 identical over 7 junction bases. The nucleotides read TGTGCCAGCACCGGGGACAGAGGAAATGAGCAGTTCTTC. It translates as CASTGDRGNEQFF.